These 24 T cell receptor beta chains were all obtained from the same sample, sequenced in a study of beta chain features in type 1 diabetes. The study reverse transcribed the entire isolated RNA, so it sequenced expressed TCRB transcripts. The table came from immunoSEQ multiplex PCR; TCRdb's copy has only in-frame clones and leaves some out. The sample has approximately 120,000 clones; about 40% are singletons. Sequencing was performed on stem cell memory CD4+ T cells from blood. The receptor source for this set is a woman aged 18-29 years in good health.

The chain couples TRBV7-2 to TRBJ2-7, with 13 nucleotides matching TRBD2. CDR3 size: 14 residues. The V segment lost 8 bases and the J segment 0 bases; nucleotides outside the gene matches: 1. Germline lookup yields CDR1 SGHTA and CDR2 FQGNSA. The CDR3 here is CASGTSGTSYEQYF. The CDR3 nucleotides are TGTGCCAGCGGGACTAGCGGGACCTCCTACGAGCAGTACTTC.

This clone was found a few times. This chain uses TRBV4-1 with TRBJ2-5; no definite D call. This CDR3 region has 13 residues. The V and J ends lost 0 bases and 5 bases respectively, with 7 bases between them. Looked up from germline, CDR1 is MGHRA and CDR2 is YSYEKL. The CDR3 region is CASSQEVEETQYF. As DNA, the CDR3 is TGCGCCAGCAGCCAAGAAGTGGAGGAGACCCAGTACTTC.

The table lists this clone with a few counts. The chain joins TRBV5-6 to TRBJ2-1, with 10 positions matching TRBD2. The CDR3 runs to 18 residues. Germline CDR1 SGHDT, CDR2 YYEEEE. Trimming removed 5 bases from V and 8 bases from J; junction bases left unmatched: 19. The CDR3 protein is CASRKGRSGRAGFHEQFF. The CDR3 nucleotides read TGTGCCAGCAGGAAGGGACGGAGCGGGAGGGCCGGTTTTCATGAGCAGTTCTTC. Full variable domain (missing parts from reference TRBV5-6 and TRBJ2-1): DAGVTQSPTHLIKTRGQQVTLRCSPKSGHDTVSWYQQALGQGPQFIFQYYEEEERQRGNFPDRFSGHQFPNYSSELNVNALLLGDSALYLCASRKGRSGRAGFHEQFFGPGTRLTVL.

This chain joins TRBV29-1 and TRBJ2-5; D is possibly TRBD2 (7 bases). The germline V gene encodes CDR1 SQVTM and CDR2 ANQGSEA. The CDR3 has 14 residues. Trimming left V 0 bases short and J 4 bases short, with 12 bases between. The CDR3 reads CSVEEGASGETQYF. CDR3 in DNA: TGCAGCGTTGAAGAGGGGGCTAGCGGAGAGACCCAGTACTTC.

This chain connects TRBV5-1 to TRBJ2-7; D unresolved. CDR3 length: 12 residues. Looked up from germline, CDR1 is SGHRS and CDR2 is YFSETQ. Trimming took 3 bases from V and 2 from J, leaving 6 bases between them. DNA of the CDR3: TGCGCCAGCAGCTCGCAGACCTACGAGCAGTACTTC. Encoded protein: CASSSQTYEQYF.

The V gene is TRBV28, the J gene TRBJ1-1, with a weak D call TRBD1 (6 bases). Germline CDR1 reads MDHEN; CDR2 reads SYDVKM. V was cut by 4 bases and J by 11 bases, with 14 bases left in between. CDR3 length: 12 amino acids. DNA for the CDR3: TGTGCCAGCAGTTACACAGGGCGAAAGGCTTTCTTT. Amino acid sequence: CASSYTGRKAFF.

The chain couples TRBV28 to TRBJ2-7; D ambiguous. This CDR3 has 11 residues. Germline CDR1 and CDR2: MDHEN and SYDVKM. V was trimmed by 5 bases and J by 4 bases, leaving 6 bases between them. The CDR3 sequence: CASSPLYEQYF. Here the CDR3 DNA reads TGTGCCAGCAGTCCCCTGTACGAGCAGTACTTC.

The V and J genes are TRBV18 and TRBJ1-1, with 7 bases matching TRBD1. The V gene end was trimmed by 1 base and the J gene end by 5 bases; junction bases not matched to a gene: 10. The length of the CDR3 is 16 residues. Germline lookup yields CDR1 KGHSH and CDR2 LQKENI. As DNA, the CDR3 is TGTGCCAGCTCACCACGGACCAGGGGGAGTGGGACTGAAGCTTTCTTT. Translating gives CASSPRTRGSGTEAFF. Complete variable domain (other parts from reference TRBV18 and TRBJ1-1): NAGVMQNPRHLVRRRGQEARLRCSPMKGHSHVYWYRQLPEEGLKFMVYLQKENIIDESGMPKERFSAEFPKEGPSILRIQQVVRGDSAAYFCASSPRTRGSGTEAFFGQGTRLTVV.

This chain joins TRBV6-6 and TRBJ1-1; D is uncertain. The CDR3 totals 14 residues. V lost 6 bases to trimming and J lost 5 bases, with 16 bases between them. Germline V gene data show CDR1 as MNHNY and CDR2 as SVGAGI (reference sequence). The CDR3 here is CASSTRTNPTEAFF. DNA for the CDR3: TGTGCCAGCAGCACGCGCACGAATCCAACTGAAGCTTTCTTT.

This sequence joins TRBV7-3 and TRBJ2-1; 15 bases map to TRBD2. CDR1 and CDR2 (germline): SGHTA, FQGTGA. The CDR3 covers 19 residues. With 2 bases clipped from V and 6 bases from J, the junction kept 11 bases outside the gene matches. The CDR3 DNA reads as TGTGCCAGCAGCTTACGGGCCAGGGGACTAGCGGGAGGACGCAATGAGCAGTTCTTC. Translation: CASSLRARGLAGGRNEQFF.

This rearrangement joins TRBV7-9 to TRBJ2-7; no definite D call. V was pared by 1 base and J by 0 bases, with 19 bases between. The CDR3 is made up of 18 amino acids. CDR1 and CDR2 from the germline V gene are SEHNR and FQNEAQ (reference sequence). The CDR3 sequence is CASSLGKIVISSSYEQYF. In DNA, the CDR3 is TGTGCCAGCAGCTTAGGAAAGATTGTCATCTCGAGCTCCTACGAGCAGTACTTC.

This clone was picked up a small number of times. The V and J genes are TRBV11-2 and TRBJ2-1; no firm D call. CDR1 is SGHAT and CDR2 is FQNNGV in the germline V gene. V lost 1 base and J 5 bases, leaving 6 bases between the germline ends. This CDR3 spans 13 amino acids. CDR3 coding DNA: TGTGCCAGCAGCTTAGTACAGAACAATGAGCAGTTCTTC. This translates into CASSLVQNNEQFF.

The V call is TRBV15, the J call TRBJ2-1; D remains unclear. Trimming pared 0 bases from V and 0 bases from J, leaving 15 bases between. Germline V gene sequence: CDR1 LNHNV, CDR2 YYDKDF (reference sequence). The CDR3 covers 18 residues. The CDR3 sequence is CATSREGGGASSYNEQFF. CDR3 DNA: TGTGCCACCAGCAGAGAGGGTGGCGGAGCCTCCTCCTACAATGAGCAGTTCTTC.

The rearrangement links TRBV11-3 to TRBJ2-6, with 7 bases matching TRBD1. V shed 4 bases and J 0 bases; nucleotides not matched to a gene: 6. Germline CDR1 and CDR2: SGHNT and YENEEA. CDR3 length: 17 residues. This chain's CDR3 is CASSYDREISGANVLTF. CDR3 nucleotides: TGTGCCAGCAGCTATGACAGGGAGATCTCTGGGGCCAACGTCCTGACTTTC.

This clone turned up a few times. This chain connects TRBV5-4 to TRBJ2-2; D perhaps matches TRBD1 (6 bases). Trimming cost V 4 bases and J 3 bases, with 19 bases left between them. CDR1 SGHNT and CDR2 YYREEE come from the germline V gene (reference sequence). CDR3 length: 17 amino acids. CDR3 in amino acids: CASSPTIQGRDTGELFF. Written as DNA, the CDR3 is TGTGCCAGCAGCCCTACGATACAGGGTCGGGACACCGGGGAGCTGTTTTTT.

This clone occurred a few times. The chain couples TRBV4-1 to TRBJ2-7; 9 bases are shared with TRBD1. After removal of 1 base from V and 5 bases from J, the junction contained 9 bases not matched to a gene. This CDR3 spans 16 amino acids. Germline CDR1 is MGHRA and CDR2 is YSYEKL. CDR3 protein: CASSQARGQGIHEQYF. DNA of the CDR3: TGCGCCAGCAGCCAAGCGAGGGGACAGGGCATCCACGAGCAGTACTTC.

This clone was observed a few times. The chain couples TRBV19 to TRBJ1-2; TRBD1 might be the D (6 bases). V was trimmed by 10 bases and J by 2 bases, leaving 14 bases between them. This CDR3 is built from 13 residues. From germline, CDR1 is LNHDA and CDR2 SQIVND (reference sequence). The DNA for the CDR3 is TGTGCCACCCACCCTACAGGGAACTATGGCTACACCTTC. The encoded protein is CATHPTGNYGYTF.

This clone was recorded a few times. The chain joins TRBV5-1 to TRBJ2-6; D may be TRBD2 (5 bases). CDR3 size: 15 residues. Germline V gives CDR1 SGHRS, CDR2 YFSETQ. V was shortened by 1 base and J by 2 bases, with 7 bases between the two germline ends. The CDR3 bases are TGCGCCAGCAGCTTGATCGGGACTGGGGCCAACGTCCTGACTTTC. It yields the protein CASSLIGTGANVLTF. Combining the CDR3 with reference TRBV5-1 and TRBJ2-6 gives the whole variable domain KAGVTQTPRYLIKTRGQQVTLSCSPISGHRSVSWYQQTPGQGLQFLFEYFSETQRNKGNFPGRFSGRQFSNSRSEMNVSTLELGDSALYLCASSLIGTGANVLTFGAGSRLTVL.

The genes are TRBV29-1 and TRBJ2-2; TRBD2 matches 13 bases. V was pared by 3 bases and J by 4 bases, with 8 bases of the junction left unmatched. The CDR3 is made up of 17 amino acids. Germline V gives CDR1 SQVTM, CDR2 ANQGSEA. In DNA form, the CDR3 reads TGCAGCGTTGAGAAGGGACTAGCGGGGATTGGCACCGGGGAGCTGTTTTTT. As protein: CSVEKGLAGIGTGELFF.

CDR3 DNA sequence: TGCGCCAGCAGTGAGACCTATGGGGAGTCTTTCTTT. It translates to CASSETYGESFF. V usage is TRBV10-1 and J usage is TRBJ1-1; D remains ambiguous. Trimming took 2 bases from V and 12 from J, leaving 13 bases between them. The CDR3 extends over 12 amino acids. CDR1 and CDR2 from the germline V gene are WNHNN and SYGVQD (reference sequence).

The rearrangement links TRBV6-6 to TRBJ1-2; 9 nucleotides match TRBD1. V lost 0 bases and J lost 7; bases outside the gene matches: 6. The germline V gene has CDR1 MNHNY and CDR2 SVGAGI (reference sequence). The CDR3 spans 15 residues. The CDR3 region has the DNA TGTGCCAGCAGTTACTCGGGACAGGGTTCTGCTGGCTACACCTTC. Amino acid sequence: CASSYSGQGSAGYTF.

The rearrangement joins TRBV6-5 to TRBJ1-1; D is perhaps TRBD1 (6 bases). Trimming cost V 0 bases and J 7 bases, with 12 bases left between them. The CDR3 totals 14 residues. The germline CDR1 and CDR2 sequences are MNHEY and SVGAGI. DNA for the CDR3: TGTGCCAGCAGTTACTCCCCGGGACATAATGAAGCTTTCTTT. It codes for CASSYSPGHNEAFF.

There are a few counts of this clone. The chain recombines TRBV5-1 with TRBJ2-5; 8 bases are shared with TRBD2. This CDR3 spans 14 amino acids. CDR1 is SGHRS, CDR2 YFSETQ, per germline. The V and J ends lost 4 bases and 4 bases, in that order; junction bases with no gene match: 6. The CDR3 DNA reads TGCGCCAGCAGCCCCGTGGCGGGGGGAGAGACCCAGTACTTC. Amino acid sequence: CASSPVAGGETQYF.

This chain links TRBV7-9 with TRBJ1-1; 8 bases match TRBD1. CDR1 and CDR2 from the germline V gene are SEHNR and FQNEAQ (reference sequence). This CDR3 spans 14 amino acids. Trimming at V came to 4 bases and at J to 3 bases, leaving 4 bases not matched to a gene. CDR3 coding DNA: TGTGCCAGCAGCTCCCGGGACAGGCACACTGAAGCTTTCTTT. Translated, it gives CASSSRDRHTEAFF.